This record looks at one T cell receptor (gamma chain) sequence and its context. This clone is characterized as large (0.1 to 1%). This receptor's antigen is unknown. No base quality information exists; no much larger clone differs at one position. This sample is part of a study of gammadelta T cells in human blood (dated by TCRdb to 2020 to 2022). Study-level results and caveats: In the study, polyclonal expansion of innate gamma-delta T cells immediately after birth was reported to appear to be driven by microbial exposure.

Taken from cysteine to phenylalanine, the CDR3 has 15 residues. Only the CDR3 region is kept as DNA, spanning 45 bases read in frame from base 1. Ends trimmed: V by 0 bases, J by 3 bases; bases unmatched to a gene: 8. Reading the germline V gene gives CDR1 VINAFY and CDR2 YDVSNSKD. The library relied on RT-PCR. Instrument used: Illumina MiSeq. TCRdb recomputed clones from the public reads with CATT; identical DNA rows were then combined. Counted in this sample were about 360 gamma-chain clones; 35% to 45% of them appeared once. Around 25% of the sample rests with the top ten. The TCR sequence derives from a human donor. The sequence is built from TRGV5 and TRGJ1 or TRGJ2. The sample consisted of non-Vgamma9Vdelta2 gamma-delta T cells from infant blood. The CDR3 reads CATWDRPQFYYKKLF. The nucleotide sequence is TGTGCCACCTGGGACAGGCCCCAATTTTATTATAAGAAACTCTTT.